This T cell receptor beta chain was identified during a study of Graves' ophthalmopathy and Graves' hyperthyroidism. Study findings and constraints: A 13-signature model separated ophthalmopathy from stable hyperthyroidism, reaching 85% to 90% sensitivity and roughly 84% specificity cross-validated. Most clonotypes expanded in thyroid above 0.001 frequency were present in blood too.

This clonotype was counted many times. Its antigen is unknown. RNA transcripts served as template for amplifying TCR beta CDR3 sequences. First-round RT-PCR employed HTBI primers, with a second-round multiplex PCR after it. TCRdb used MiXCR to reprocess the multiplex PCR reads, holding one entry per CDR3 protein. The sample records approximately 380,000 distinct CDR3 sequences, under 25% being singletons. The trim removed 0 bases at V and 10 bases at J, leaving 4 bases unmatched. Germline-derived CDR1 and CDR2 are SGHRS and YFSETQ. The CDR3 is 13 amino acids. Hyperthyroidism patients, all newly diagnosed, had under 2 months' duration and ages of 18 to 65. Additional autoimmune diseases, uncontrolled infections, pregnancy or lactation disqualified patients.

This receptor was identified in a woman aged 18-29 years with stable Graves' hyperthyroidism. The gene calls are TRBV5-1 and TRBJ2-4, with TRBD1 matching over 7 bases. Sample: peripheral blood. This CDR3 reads CASSLEGQTIQYF. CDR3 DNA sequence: TGCGCCAGCAGCTTGGAGGGACAGACTATTCAGTACTTC.